Listed below are T cell receptor beta chains from one sample, sequenced in a study of shared clonotypes between healthy human individuals. Measured with immunoSEQ multiplex PCR; TCRdb has only the in-frame clones, and not every one. The sample contains about 2 million clones, 85% to 95% of which appear only once. The sample taken for sequencing was naive CD4+ T cells sorted from blood. The receptor set was obtained from a man aged 18 to 35 in good health. CDR3s include the opening cysteine and the closing phenylalanine or tryptophan. D genes are given only for firm matches. Where a row states a size, it is once, few, many or the class of an expanded clone; other rows omit it.

J,size,D,V,CDR3,DNA
TRBJ1-6,-,-,TRBV30,CAWSPQGQSPLHF,TGTGCCTGGAGTCCGCAGGGGCAATCACCCCTCCACTTT
TRBJ1-5,-,-,TRBV7-6,CASSSLPSNQPQHF,TGTGCCAGCAGCTCGTTACCCAGCAATCAGCCCCAGCATTTT
TRBJ2-3,-,TRBD2,TRBV6-6,CASSYPVAGAENTQYF,TGTGCCAGCAGTTACCCTGTAGCGGGGGCCGAAAATACGCAGTATTTT
TRBJ1-2,-,-,TRBV5-4,CASSLAAENYGYTF,TGTGCCAGCAGCTTGGCCGCGGAGAACTATGGCTACACCTTC
TRBJ1-2,few,-,TRBV19,CASSIARGNYGYTF,TGTGCCAGTAGTATAGCCAGAGGTAACTATGGCTACACCTTC
TRBJ1-5,-,-,TRBV4-3,CASSQDKKGAQHF,TGCGCCAGCAGCCAAGATAAAAAGGGGGCCCAGCATTTT
TRBJ1-4,-,TRBD1,TRBV7-9,CASSLDGTGAEKLFF,TGTGCCAGCAGCCTCGACGGGACAGGGGCTGAAAAACTGTTTTTT
TRBJ2-2,-,-,TRBV28,CASSSPGLTGSNTGELFF,TGTGCCAGCAGTTCCCCCGGGTTAACAGGATCCAACACCGGGGAGCTGTTTTTT
TRBJ2-1,-,TRBD2,TRBV10-3,CAIRTSGGGNEQFF,TGTGCCATCAGGACTAGCGGAGGGGGGAATGAGCAGTTCTTC
TRBJ1-2,-,TRBD1,TRBV29-1,CSVEEAGGGYTF,TGCAGCGTTGAGGAGGCAGGGGGTGGCTACACCTTC
TRBJ2-5,-,-,TRBV4-1,CASSQWTQGLGKETQYF,TGCGCCAGCAGCCAATGGACCCAGGGTTTAGGGAAAGAGACCCAGTACTTC
TRBJ1-4,-,-,TRBV5-1,CASSRGSSNEKLFF,TGCGCCAGCAGCCGAGGGTCATCTAATGAAAAACTGTTTTTT
TRBJ2-3,-,-,TRBV7-9,CASSRAGPTDTQYF,TGTGCCAGCAGTCGGGCAGGGCCCACAGATACGCAGTATTTT
TRBJ1-1,-,-,TRBV10-3,CAISEKGRNTEAFF,TGTGCCATCAGTGAGAAGGGCCGCAACACTGAAGCTTTCTTT
TRBJ2-7,-,TRBD2,TRBV11-2,CASSFKWEGLEQYF,TGTGCCAGCAGCTTTAAGTGGGAGGGCCTCGAGCAGTACTTC
TRBJ1-5,-,-,TRBV19,CASSIDSAEGLPQHF,TGTGCCAGTAGTATAGACTCGGCAGAGGGTCTGCCCCAGCATTTT
TRBJ2-3,-,-,TRBV5-6,CASSLRGLATSTDTQYF,TGTGCCAGCAGCTTGCGGGGGCTGGCGACTAGCACAGATACGCAGTATTTT
TRBJ2-3,-,TRBD2,TRBV4-1,CASSRKLGGVGLAGGNTQYF,TGCGCCAGCAGCCGTAAACTCGGGGGGGTAGGGCTAGCGGGAGGAAATACGCAGTATTTT
TRBJ2-5,-,-,TRBV19,CASSIGDMAETQYF,TGTGCCAGTAGTATCGGGGATATGGCAGAGACCCAGTACTTC
TRBJ1-5,-,-,TRBV13,CASSLGSATLINQPQHF,TGTGCCAGCAGCTTAGGATCGGCAACCTTAATCAATCAGCCCCAGCATTTT
TRBJ2-7,-,TRBD1,TRBV30,CAWSVAGGPYEQYF,TGTGCCTGGAGTGTGGCAGGGGGCCCCTACGAGCAGTACTTC
TRBJ1-1,-,-,TRBV7-2,CASSYVTGVGNTEAFF,TGTGCCAGCAGCTACGTGACGGGAGTGGGGAACACTGAAGCTTTCTTT
TRBJ1-1,-,-,TRBV27,CASKPGPVNTEAFF,TGTGCCAGCAAGCCTGGGCCGGTGAACACTGAAGCTTTCTTT
TRBJ2-3,-,-,TRBV6-5,CASSHGTSQYF,TGTGCCAGCAGTCACGGGACGTCTCAGTATTTT
TRBJ2-3,-,TRBD2,TRBV5-4,CASSFGTSGPTDTQYF,TGTGCCAGCAGCTTCGGAACTAGCGGGCCCACAGATACGCAGTATTTT
TRBJ1-6,-,-,TRBV10-3,CAIREGSSYNSPLHF,TGTGCCATCAGGGAGGGTAGCTCCTATAATTCACCCCTCCACTTT
TRBJ2-7,-,-,TRBV5-5,CASTYSAYEQYF,TGTGCCAGCACTTACAGCGCCTACGAGCAGTACTTC
TRBJ2-2,-,TRBD2,TRBV6-5,CASRVSGGTGELFF,TGTGCCAGCAGGGTTTCGGGGGGCACCGGGGAGCTGTTTTTT
TRBJ2-7,-,-,TRBV10-3,CATRLGAPSYEQYF,TGTGCCACCAGGCTAGGGGCCCCCTCCTACGAGCAGTACTTC
TRBJ2-7,-,TRBD1,TRBV6-5,CASSYLGTGFYEQYF,TGTGCCAGCAGTTACCTCGGGACAGGGTTTTACGAGCAGTACTTC
TRBJ2-7,-,-,TRBV6-1,CASSEVLVIEQYF,TGTGCCAGCAGTGAAGTCCTGGTTATAGAGCAGTACTTC
TRBJ2-7,-,-,TRBV6-1,CASAPMKGVGEQYF,TGTGCCAGCGCCCCCATGAAAGGGGTGGGGGAGCAGTACTTC
TRBJ1-5,-,-,TRBV28,CASSPDNYSNQPQHF,TGTGCCAGCAGCCCCGACAATTATAGCAATCAGCCCCAGCATTTT
TRBJ1-1,-,TRBD1,TRBV18,CASSPLGTGGHTEAFF,TGTGCCAGCTCACCATTGGGGACAGGGGGTCATACTGAAGCTTTCTTT
TRBJ2-3,-,-,TRBV28,CASSSSRRDTQYF,TGTGCCAGCAGCTCCAGCCGGCGAGATACGCAGTATTTT
TRBJ1-6,-,-,TRBV6-1,CASSEGVLLNSPLHF,TGTGCCAGCAGTGAAGGGGTCCTACTTAATTCACCCCTCCACTTT
TRBJ2-1,-,-,TRBV4-1,CASSQAEVRDEQFF,TGCGCCAGCAGCCAAGCGGAGGTCCGTGATGAGCAGTTCTTC
TRBJ2-7,-,TRBD2,TRBV19,CASTAGTSGSYEQYF,TGTGCCAGTACTGCCGGCACTAGCGGATCCTACGAGCAGTACTTC
TRBJ1-2,once,-,TRBV30,CAWRDTYLYGYTF,TGTGCCTGGCGGGACACCTACCTCTATGGCTACACCTTC
TRBJ2-7,-,TRBD1,TRBV7-8,CASSLSGGQGLYEQYF,TGTGCCAGCAGCCTTAGCGGTGGACAGGGACTCTACGAGCAGTACTTC
TRBJ2-5,-,-,TRBV27,CASRFGGPGPQYF,TGTGCCAGTAGATTTGGCGGGCCCGGCCCCCAGTACTTC
TRBJ2-5,-,TRBD2,TRBV29-1,CSVVVLAGRETQYF,TGCAGCGTTGTAGTACTAGCGGGGAGGGAGACCCAGTACTTC
TRBJ2-4,once,-,TRBV7-9,CASSSYGGAKNIQYF,TGTGCCAGCAGCTCCTACGGGGGAGCCAAAAACATTCAGTACTTC
TRBJ2-1,-,-,TRBV12-5,CASGLVVMGSTGKFSYNEQFF,TGTGCTAGTGGTTTGGTTGTAATGGGGTCCACGGGCAAGTTCTCCTACAATGAGCAGTTCTTC
TRBJ2-1,-,-,TRBV19,CASSMGASYNEQFF,TGTGCCAGTAGTATGGGGGCCTCCTACAATGAGCAGTTCTTC
TRBJ1-1,-,TRBD1,TRBV6-5,CASSWDRPEAFF,TGTGCCAGCAGTTGGGACAGGCCTGAAGCTTTCTTT
TRBJ2-3,-,-,TRBV7-2,CASSVHYKDTQYF,TGTGCCAGCAGCGTCCATTACAAGGATACGCAGTATTTT
TRBJ2-2,-,TRBD2,TRBV6-5,CASSYSGGRAPGELFF,TGTGCCAGCAGTTACTCGGGCGGGAGGGCCCCCGGGGAGCTGTTTTTT
TRBJ2-3,-,-,TRBV28,CASSSGSDTQYF,TGTGCCAGCAGTTCGGGCTCGGATACGCAGTATTTT
TRBJ2-7,-,-,TRBV5-1,CASSLGPQGREGYEQYF,TGCGCCAGCAGCTTGGGACCACAGGGGAGGGAAGGGTACGAGCAGTACTTC
TRBJ2-3,-,TRBD1,TRBV7-9,CASSLPEPDRETDTQYF,TGTGCCAGCAGCTTACCGGAACCGGACAGGGAGACAGATACGCAGTATTTT
TRBJ1-5,many,-,TRBV18,CASSLGGAGQPQHF,TGTGCCAGCTCCCTCGGGGGGGCGGGTCAGCCCCAGCATTTT
TRBJ1-1,once,-,TRBV6-1,CASSGVNEAFF,TGTGCCAGCAGTGGCGTTAATGAAGCTTTCTTT
TRBJ2-5,-,TRBD1,TRBV5-1,CASSLEDRGRGETQYF,TGCGCCAGCAGCTTGGAAGACAGGGGGCGCGGAGAGACCCAGTACTTC
TRBJ2-3,once,-,TRBV2,CASRGRETDTQYF,TGTGCCAGCCGGGGCAGGGAAACAGATACGCAGTATTTT